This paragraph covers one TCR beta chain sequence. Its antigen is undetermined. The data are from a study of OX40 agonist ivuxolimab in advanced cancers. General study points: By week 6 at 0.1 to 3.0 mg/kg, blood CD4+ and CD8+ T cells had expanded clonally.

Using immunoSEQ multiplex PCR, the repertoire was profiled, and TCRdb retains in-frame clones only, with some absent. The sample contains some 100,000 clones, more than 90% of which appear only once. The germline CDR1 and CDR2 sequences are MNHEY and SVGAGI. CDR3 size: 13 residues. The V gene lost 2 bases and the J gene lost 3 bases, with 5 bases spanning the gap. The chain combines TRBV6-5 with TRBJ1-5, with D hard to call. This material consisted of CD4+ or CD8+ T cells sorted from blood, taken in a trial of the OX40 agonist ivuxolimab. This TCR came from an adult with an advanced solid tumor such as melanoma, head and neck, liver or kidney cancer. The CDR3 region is CASSYRDNQPQHF. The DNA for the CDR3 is TGTGCCAGCAGTTACAGGGACAATCAGCCCCAGCATTTT.